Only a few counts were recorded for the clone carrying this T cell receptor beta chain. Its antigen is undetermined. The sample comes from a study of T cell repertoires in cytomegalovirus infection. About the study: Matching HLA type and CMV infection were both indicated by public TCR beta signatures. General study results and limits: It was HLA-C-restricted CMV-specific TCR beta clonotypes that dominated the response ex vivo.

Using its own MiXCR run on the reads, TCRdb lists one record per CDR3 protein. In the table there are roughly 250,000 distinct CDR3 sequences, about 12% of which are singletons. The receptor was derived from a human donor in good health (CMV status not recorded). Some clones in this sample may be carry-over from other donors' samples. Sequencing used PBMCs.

The CDR3 DNA sequence: TGTGCCACAACAGGGGATAATGAAAAACTGTTTTTT. It is translated as CATTGDNEKLFF. The rearrangement joins TRBV6-1 to TRBJ1-4, with 7 bases matching TRBD1. Germline trimming cut 10 bases from V and 4 bases from J; bases unmatched to any gene: 3. The CDR3 runs to 12 residues. From germline, CDR1 is MNHNS and CDR2 SASEGT.